The 13 T cell receptor beta chains below all came from one sample that was sequenced in a study of shared clonotypes between healthy human individuals. Assay used: immunoSEQ multiplex PCR; TCRdb lists only in-frame clones, some missing. The sample lists approximately 2.5 million clones, approximately 94% seen once, with 0.35% to 0.45% in the top ten. The specimen was naive CD4+ T cells from PBMCs. Indicated subset: CD45RA+ positively selected. These receptors all stem from a man younger than 35 in good health. Some clones in this sample may be carry-over from other donors' samples.

The chain has TRBV7-2 and TRBJ2-3; D call uncertain. Germline CDR1 is SGHTA and CDR2 is FQGNSA. Deletions cut 4 bases from V and 6 bases from J, with 8 bases between. This CDR3 contains 12 residues. CDR3 amino acids: CASSSIGDTQYF. Written as DNA, the CDR3 is TGTGCCAGCAGCTCCATAGGGGATACGCAGTATTTT.

The rearrangement links TRBV7-2 to TRBJ2-3; 8 bases match TRBD2. The CDR3 is 17 amino acids. The germline V gene encodes CDR1 SGHTA and CDR2 FQGNSA. The ends lost 0 bases at V and 4 bases at J; junction bases unmatched: 9. The DNA of the CDR3 is TGTGCCAGCAGCTTAGCCAATAGCGGGATAGTGTCAGATACGCAGTATTTT. Protein sequence: CASSLANSGIVSDTQYF.

V usage is TRBV7-2 and J usage is TRBJ2-5, with D unresolved. Looked up from germline, CDR1 is SGHTA and CDR2 is FQGNSA. The CDR3 runs 14 residues. Trimming shortened V by 0 bases and J by 0 bases, and 5 bases separated the two germline ends. The CDR3 bases are TGTGCCAGCAGCTTAGCCAGAAACCAAGAGACCCAGTACTTC. It specifies CASSLARNQETQYF.

The chain is built from TRBV11-3 and TRBJ2-7; 10 nucleotides match TRBD2. J was trimmed by 4 bases and V by 5 bases; bases with no gene match: 11. Germline V gene data show CDR1 as SGHNT and CDR2 as YENEEA. The CDR3 is 16 amino acids. CDR3 loop: CASSTVGLAATYEQYF. CDR3 coding DNA: TGTGCCAGCAGCACCGTCGGACTAGCGGCTACTTACGAGCAGTACTTC.

The rearrangement uses TRBV5-1 and TRBJ2-1; tentatively, D is TRBD2 (5 bases). The germline V gene has CDR1 SGHRS and CDR2 YFSETQ. Trimming left V 7 bases short and J 0 bases short, with 20 bases between. This CDR3 is built from 17 residues. CDR3 amino acids: CASVTGIPGTSYNEQFF. CDR3 DNA: TGCGCCAGCGTTACGGGGATTCCCGGCACCTCCTACAATGAGCAGTTCTTC.

A note on this clone: Just one base apart from a much larger clone, this may be a read error. V is TRBV5-1 and J is TRBJ1-1; D is ambiguous. The CDR3 extends over 13 amino acids. The germline V and J ends were trimmed by 1 base and 1 base, with 5 bases remaining between them. Germline V gene data show CDR1 as SGHRS and CDR2 as YFSETQ. CDR3 coding DNA: TGCGCCAGCAGCTTGAACCCGAACACTGAAGCTTTCTTT. Its protein product is CASSLNPNTEAFF.

The gene calls are TRBV5-1 and TRBJ2-7; D gene ambiguous. This CDR3 comprises 14 residues. Per germline, CDR1 SGHRS and CDR2 YFSETQ. Trimming shortened V by 0 bases and J by 2 bases, and 9 bases separated the two germline ends. The CDR3 reads CASSLAVIAYEQYF. The CDR3 region has the DNA TGCGCCAGCAGCTTGGCAGTGATAGCCTACGAGCAGTACTTC.

This clone was counted a single time. This rearrangement joins TRBV7-9 to TRBJ2-7; D gene uncertain. The V gene lost 1 base and the J gene lost 6 bases, with 13 bases spanning the gap. From germline, CDR1 is SEHNR and CDR2 FQNEAQ (reference sequence). The CDR3 contains 14 residues. The chain's CDR3 is CASSLGQRYTEQYF. The CDR3 nucleotides are TGTGCCAGCAGCTTAGGACAACGTTATACCGAGCAGTACTTC. The variable domain in full, with the rest retrieved from reference TRBV7-9 and TRBJ2-7, is DTGVSQNPRHKITKRGQNVTFRCDPISEHNRLYWYRQTLGQGPEFLTYFQNEAQLEKSRLLSDRFSAERPKGSFSTLEIQRTEQGDSAMYLCASSLGQRYTEQYFGPGTRLTVT.

The J gene is TRBJ2-5, the V gene TRBV28, with 8 nucleotides matching TRBD2. The DNA end is a closer match to TRBJ2-7, so the J assignment may be wrong. Germline CDR1 MDHEN, CDR2 SYDVKM. This CDR3 is 14 amino acids long. CDR3 loop: CASRELAVVDEQYF. As DNA, the CDR3 is TGTGCCAGCAGGGAACTAGCGGTTGTCGACGAGCAGTACTTC.

This chain connects TRBV15 to TRBJ1-2; TRBD1 agrees at 9 bases. Germline CDR1 reads LNHNV; CDR2 reads YYDKDF (reference sequence). The CDR3 consists of 15 residues. The junction had 7 bases not matched to a gene; V was cut back by 0 bases and J by 8 bases. CDR3 bases: TGTGCCACCAGCAGAGAAGGGACAGGGCTCTCCGGCTACACCTTC. The encoded protein is CATSREGTGLSGYTF.

This clone has just one count. The chain links TRBV5-1 to TRBJ2-5; D might be TRBD2 (6 bases). CDR3 size: 17 residues. CDR1 and CDR2 from the germline V gene are SGHRS and YFSETQ. V lost 3 bases to trimming and J lost 7 bases, with 25 bases between them. The CDR3 loop reads CASSYPQSTSPAGTQYF. The CDR3, as DNA: TGCGCCAGCAGCTACCCTCAATCGACTAGTCCCGCGGGGACCCAGTACTTC.

This rearrangement joins TRBV5-1 to TRBJ2-3; 10 nucleotides match TRBD2. This CDR3 is 13 amino acids long. Per the germline V gene, CDR1 is SGHRS and CDR2 is YFSETQ. V gave up 9 bases and J gave up 5 bases; unmatched junction bases: 6. The CDR3 nucleotides are TGCGCCACCGCTAGCGGGAGCCGAGATACGCAGTATTTT. Its protein is CATASGSRDTQYF.

J is TRBJ1-2 and V is TRBV29-1; possible D gene TRBD1, 5 bases. CDR3 length: 13 residues. Trimming left V 4 bases short and J 4 bases short, with 13 bases between. Germline V gene sequence: CDR1 SQVTM, CDR2 ANQGSEA. The chain's CDR3 is CSVGRVLTYGYTF. DNA of the CDR3: TGCAGCGTTGGCAGGGTACTTACCTATGGCTACACCTTC.